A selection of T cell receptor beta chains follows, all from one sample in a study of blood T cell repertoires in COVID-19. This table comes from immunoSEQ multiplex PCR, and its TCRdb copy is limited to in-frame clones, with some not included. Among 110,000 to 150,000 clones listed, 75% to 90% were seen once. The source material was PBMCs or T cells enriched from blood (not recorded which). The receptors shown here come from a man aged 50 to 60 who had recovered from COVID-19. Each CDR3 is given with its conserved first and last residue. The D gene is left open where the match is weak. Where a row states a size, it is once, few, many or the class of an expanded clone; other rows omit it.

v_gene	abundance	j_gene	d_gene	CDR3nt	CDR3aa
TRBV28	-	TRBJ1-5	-	TGTGCCAGCATTTTGCGGAACAATCAGCCCCAGCATTTT	CASILRNNQPQHF
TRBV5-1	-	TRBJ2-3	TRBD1	TGCGCCAGCAGCCCTGGGACAGGCAGAGATACGCAGTATTTT	CASSPGTGRDTQYF
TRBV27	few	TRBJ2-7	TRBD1	TGTGCCAGCAGGGGGGGACCGGGACAGGGGCTTGGAGAGCAGTACTTC	CASRGGPGQGLGEQYF
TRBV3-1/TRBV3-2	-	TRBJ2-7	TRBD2	TGTGCCAGCAGCTTAAACGGGAGGGCCTTCGAGCAGTACTTC	CASSLNGRAFEQYF
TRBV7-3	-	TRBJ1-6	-	TGTGCCAGCAGCGCGTCAGGGGATTCACCCCTCCACTTT	CASSASGDSPLHF
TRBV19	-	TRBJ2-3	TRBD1	TGTGCCAGTAGTATAGGGAAGTGGACAGGGTGGGGAGATACGCAGTATTTT	CASSIGKWTGWGDTQYF
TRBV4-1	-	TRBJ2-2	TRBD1	TGCGCCAGCAGCCGAGCGACCTCCGGGACAGCTTCGTCCACCGGGGAGCTGTTTTTT	CASSRATSGTASSTGELFF
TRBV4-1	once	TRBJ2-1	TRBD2	TGCGCCAGCAGCCAAGATGGCGGACTAGCGGGATTTTACTCCTACAATGAGCAGTTCTTC	CASSQDGGLAGFYSYNEQFF
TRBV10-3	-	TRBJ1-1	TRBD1	TGTGCCATCAGCCTCGGGACAGGGGCCTTTGAAGCTTTCTTT	CAISLGTGAFEAFF
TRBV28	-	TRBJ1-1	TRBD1	TGTGCCAGCAGTACGCCTCAGGGGGACACTGAAGCTTTCTTT	CASSTPQGDTEAFF
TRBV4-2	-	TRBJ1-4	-	TGTGCCAGCAGCCCTCGGGGAGGGAGGGAAAAACTGTTTTTT	CASSPRGGREKLFF
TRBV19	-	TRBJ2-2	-	TGTGCCAGTAGTTCGGGGATACGGAACACCGGGGAGCTGTTTTTT	CASSSGIRNTGELFF
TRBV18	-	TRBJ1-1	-	TGTGCCAGCTCACCCTCGCGGGGGCGAGGTTATGACACTGAAGCTTTCTTT	CASSPSRGRGYDTEAFF
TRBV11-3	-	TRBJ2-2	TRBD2	TGTGCCAGCAGCGCCCGGCGCGGGGGGTCTCCCGGGGAGCTGTTTTTT	CASSARRGGSPGELFF
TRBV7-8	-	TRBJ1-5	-	TGTGCCAGCAGCTTAGCGGTATTTGGTCGGGTTTTCGATCAGCCCCAGCATTTT	CASSLAVFGRVFDQPQHF
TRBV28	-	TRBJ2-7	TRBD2	TGTGCCAGCAGCTCCGGGACTAGGTACGAGCAGTACTTC	CASSSGTRYEQYF
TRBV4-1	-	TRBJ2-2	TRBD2	TGCGCCAGCAGCCAAGTGTTCGAACGGCCCGGGACTAGCACTTCCTCATCGGGGGAGCTGTTTTTT	CASSQVFERPGTSTSSSGELFF
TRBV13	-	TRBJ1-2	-	TGTGCCAGCAGCTTAGGCACAGGATTCTATGGCTACACCTTC	CASSLGTGFYGYTF
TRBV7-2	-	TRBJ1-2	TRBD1	TGTGCCAGCAGCGGACAGGGGGGTGGCTACACCTTC	CASSGQGGGYTF
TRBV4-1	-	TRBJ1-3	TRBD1	TGCGCCAGCAGCCAAGAAGCAGGGGGGGGAAACACCATATATTTT	CASSQEAGGGNTIYF
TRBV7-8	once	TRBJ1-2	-	TGTGCCAGCAGCTTAGATCTTGTGTGGGGCCCGTATGGCTACACCTTC	CASSLDLVWGPYGYTF
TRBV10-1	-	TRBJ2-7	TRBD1	TGCGCCAGCGGGATGGACAGGGCGAGCTCCTACGAGCAGTACTTC	CASGMDRASSYEQYF
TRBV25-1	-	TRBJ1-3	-	TGTGCCAGCACCCCGATAGGGGCAGGTGGAAACACCATATATTTT	CASTPIGAGGNTIYF
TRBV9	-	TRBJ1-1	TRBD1	TGTGCCAGCAGCGTCGCTACAGGGGGCACTGAAGCTTTCTTT	CASSVATGGTEAFF
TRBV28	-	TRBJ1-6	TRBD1	TGTGCCAGCAGTTCCGTGACAGGGTCTTTCAGTAATTCACCCCTCCACTTT	CASSSVTGSFSNSPLHF
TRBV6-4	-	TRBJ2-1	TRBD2	TGTGCCAGCAGTGGGACTAGCGGGGGGGTCAATGAGCAGTTCTTC	CASSGTSGGVNEQFF
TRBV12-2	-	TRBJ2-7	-	TGTGCAAGTCGCTTAGAAGGGATGGAGGGGACCGCCCCGGAGCAGTACTTC	CASRLEGMEGTAPEQYF
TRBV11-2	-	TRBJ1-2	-	TGTGCCAGCACCCCCTGGCCGTACTATGGCTACACCTTC	CASTPWPYYGYTF
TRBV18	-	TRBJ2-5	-	TGTGCCAGCTCCATCGACAGTTGGAGCGGGTCCCAGTACTTC	CASSIDSWSGSQYF
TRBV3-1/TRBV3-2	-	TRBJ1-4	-	TGTGCCAGCAGCCAAGATGTCGGGTCAACTAATGAAAAACTGTTTTTT	CASSQDVGSTNEKLFF
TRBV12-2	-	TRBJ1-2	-	TGTGCAAGTCGCAAGGGACAGCGCTATGGCTACACCTTC	CASRKGQRYGYTF
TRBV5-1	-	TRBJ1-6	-	TGCGCCAGCAGAGCCGACCGGGATTCCCTCCACTTT	CASRADRDSLHF
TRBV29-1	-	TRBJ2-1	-	TGCAGCGTTGAAGTGTCACAGGGGGGGGAGCAGTTCTTC	CSVEVSQGGEQFF
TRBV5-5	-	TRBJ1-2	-	TGTGCCAGCAGCCACGACTGGAACTATGGCTACACCTTC	CASSHDWNYGYTF
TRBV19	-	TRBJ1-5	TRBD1	TGTGCCAGTAGTCCAACCGGGACAGGGGGCAATCAGCCCCAGCATTTT	CASSPTGTGGNQPQHF
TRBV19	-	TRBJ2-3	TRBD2	TGTGCCAGTAGTAACCGCGGGAGGGTCCCCGATACGCAGTATTTT	CASSNRGRVPDTQYF
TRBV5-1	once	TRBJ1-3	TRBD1	TGCGCCAGCAGCCCGGACAGGGGAGCGTCTGGAAACACCATATATTTT	CASSPDRGASGNTIYF
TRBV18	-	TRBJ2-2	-	TGTGCCAGCTCATCCCGGACAGCGAGGGACACCGGGGAGCTGTTTTTT	CASSSRTARDTGELFF
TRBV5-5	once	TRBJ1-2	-	TGTGCCAGCAGCTTGGCGGGGGCTAACTATGGCTACACCTTC	CASSLAGANYGYTF
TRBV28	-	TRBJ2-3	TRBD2	TGTGCCAGCAGTGGGGGGGGGTACGGCTCAGATACGCAGTATTTT	CASSGGGYGSDTQYF
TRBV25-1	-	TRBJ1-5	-	TGTGCCAGCAGCCCGATCATAGTCGAGCCCCAGCATTTT	CASSPIIVEPQHF
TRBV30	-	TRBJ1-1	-	TGTGCCTGGAGTGTACGGCTAGGGAGCATGAACACTGAAGCTTTCTTT	CAWSVRLGSMNTEAFF
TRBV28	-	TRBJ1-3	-	TGTGCCAGCAGGGCCGCGGACAGCAACTCTGGAAACACCATATATTTT	CASRAADSNSGNTIYF
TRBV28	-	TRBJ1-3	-	TGTGCCAGCACCCAGGGGTGGGGAGGAAACACCATATATTTT	CASTQGWGGNTIYF